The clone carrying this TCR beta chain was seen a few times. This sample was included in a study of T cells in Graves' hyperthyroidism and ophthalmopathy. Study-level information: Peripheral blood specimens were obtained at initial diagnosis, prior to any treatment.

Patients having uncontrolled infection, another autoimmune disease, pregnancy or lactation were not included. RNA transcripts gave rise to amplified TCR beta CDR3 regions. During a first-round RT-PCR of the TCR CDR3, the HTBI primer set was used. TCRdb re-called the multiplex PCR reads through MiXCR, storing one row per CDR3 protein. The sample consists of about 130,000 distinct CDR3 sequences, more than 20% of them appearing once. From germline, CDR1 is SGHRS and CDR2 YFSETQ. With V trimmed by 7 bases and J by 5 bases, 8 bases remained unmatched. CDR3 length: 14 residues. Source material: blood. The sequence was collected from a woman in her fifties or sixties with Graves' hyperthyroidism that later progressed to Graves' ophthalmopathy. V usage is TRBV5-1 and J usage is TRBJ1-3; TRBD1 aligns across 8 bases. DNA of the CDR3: TGCGCCAGCGCTGAACAGGGGGGACGAAACACCATATATTTT. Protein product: CASAEQGGRNTIYF.